This passage covers 9 T cell receptor beta chains from one sample sequenced in a study of post-analysis software for immune sequencing data. Study-level points and caveats: Patients used about 5 TRBV segments, including TRBV5-6, TRBV5-1 and TRBV20-1, more often than controls.

The library was made from cDNA and included unique molecular identifiers. Each CDR3 protein gets one entry after TCRdb re-called the PCR reads with MiXCR. The data hold hundreds of thousands of distinct CDR3 sequences, with 25% to 30% observed a single time. No antigens are known for them. What was sequenced was blood. The receptors shown here come from a girl under 18 with multiple sclerosis.

This clonotype was seen a few times. The genes are TRBV7-2 and TRBJ2-1; no definite D call. Looked up from germline, CDR1 is SGHTA and CDR2 is FQGNSA. The CDR3 is 13 residues long. V lost 4 bases to trimming and J lost 4 bases, with 8 bases between them. In DNA form, the CDR3 reads TGTGCCAGCAGCTCAAGGCGGTACAATGAGCAGTTCTTC. It codes for CASSSRRYNEQFF.

The chain employs TRBV5-1 and TRBJ1-1, with 10 nucleotides matching TRBD1. The V segment lost 0 bases and the J segment 3 bases; nucleotides outside the gene matches: 2. Per germline, CDR1 SGHRS and CDR2 YFSETQ. The CDR3 is 15 residues long. In DNA, the CDR3 is TGCGCCAGCAGCTTGGAAGGGACAGGGGACACTGAAGCTTTCTTT. Translation gives CASSLEGTGDTEAFF.

Only a few counts were recorded for this clonotype. The V call is TRBV20-1, the J call TRBJ2-1; 8 nucleotides line up with TRBD1. The CDR3 has 16 residues. Per germline, CDR1 DFQATT and CDR2 SNEGSKA (reference sequence). V lost 3 bases, J lost 2 bases, and 9 bases stayed unmatched. CDR3 sequence: CSASPPDRGPYNEQFF. The CDR3 bases are TGCAGTGCTAGCCCCCCCGACAGGGGCCCCTACAATGAGCAGTTCTTC.

This chain links TRBV20-1 with TRBJ1-2; D remains ambiguous. Germline V CDR1 and CDR2: DFQATT, SNEGSKA (reference sequence). The CDR3 is made up of 13 amino acids. V lost 0 bases to trimming and J lost 4 bases, with 9 bases between them. The CDR3 DNA reads TGCAGTGCTAGAGATGCTGAGGGCTATGGCTACACCTTC. Protein sequence: CSARDAEGYGYTF.

The CDR3 protein is CSARDSGGRSNEQYF. The DNA of the CDR3 is TGCAGTGCTAGAGATTCAGGCGGGAGGTCTAACGAGCAGTACTTC. V and J are TRBV20-1 and TRBJ2-7; 8 bases are shared with TRBD2. V trimming: 0 bases; J trimming: 5 bases; junction bases outside the gene matches: 9. Germline CDR1 and CDR2: DFQATT and SNEGSKA (reference sequence). The CDR3 extends over 15 amino acids.

The chain recombines TRBV2 with TRBJ2-5; D is perhaps TRBD2 (5 bases). The CDR3 covers 13 residues. Per germline, CDR1 SNHLY and CDR2 FYNNEI. V lost 8 bases and J 5 bases, leaving 15 bases between the germline ends. CDR3: CASPPRRGETQYF. The CDR3 bases are TGTGCCAGCCCTCCCCGTAGAGGGGAGACCCAGTACTTC.

This clonotype was seen a few times. The chain carries TRBV3-1 and TRBJ2-7, with no clear D. The germline gives CDR1 LGHDT, CDR2 YNNKEL (reference sequence). V gave up 4 bases and J gave up 0 bases, with 10 bases separating them. The CDR3 covers 14 residues. CDR3 region: CASSRPAHSYEQYF. In DNA, the CDR3 is TGTGCCAGCAGCCGACCAGCGCACTCCTACGAGCAGTACTTC.

V and J are TRBV4-2 and TRBJ2-7; D is tentatively TRBD1 or TRBD2 (5 bases each). V dropped 8 bases and J dropped 6 bases, with 17 bases sitting between them. The CDR3 extends over 13 amino acids. In germline, CDR1 is LGHNA, CDR2 YNFKEQ. The CDR3 bases are TGTGCCAGCGGTGGGACCCCAGGATCCGAGCAGTACTTC. It translates to CASGGTPGSEQYF.

The chain links TRBV6-5 to TRBJ2-1; D gene ambiguous. This CDR3 spans 15 amino acids. Trimming removed 5 bases from V and 3 bases from J, with 14 bases in between. Germline CDR1 and CDR2: MNHEY and SVGAGI. DNA of the CDR3: TGTGCCAGCAGTAAGGGCGCGGCCTACTACAATGAGCAGTTCTTC. Its protein is CASSKGAAYYNEQFF.